One and the same sample provided the 2 T cell receptor beta chains below, sequenced in a study of shared clonotypes between healthy human individuals. Profiled with immunoSEQ multiplex PCR; TCRdb holds only in-frame clones, not every one. The sample lists approximately 2.3 million clones, roughly 93% seen once, with about 0.39% in the top ten. Input material: naive CD4+ T cells from PBMCs. As for subset: CD45RA+ positively selected. Source of these receptors: a man aged 18 to 30 in good health. Some clones in this sample may be carry-over from other donors' samples.

The chain has TRBV28 and TRBJ2-7, with D unresolved. The CDR3 extends over 16 amino acids. Germline CDR1 is MDHEN and CDR2 is SYDVKM. V lost 6 bases to trimming and J lost 0 bases, with 18 bases between them. The CDR3 loop is CASRLISSRLSYEQYF. In DNA, the CDR3 is TGTGCCAGCAGGCTTATCTCCTCCCGACTCTCCTACGAGCAGTACTTC.

This chain joins TRBV30 and TRBJ2-3; D is unresolved. The CDR3 is 12 residues long. The ends were cut back, 4 bases at V and 3 bases at J, with 8 bases in the middle. Germline CDR1 GTSNPN, CDR2 SVGIG (reference sequence). Written as DNA, the CDR3 is TGTGCCTGGACTAGACTTACAGATACGCAGTATTTT. This encodes CAWTRLTDTQYF.